The 13 T cell receptor beta chains in this list originate from one sample, sequenced in a study of blood T cell repertoires in COVID-19. The assay was immunoSEQ multiplex PCR, and TCRdb's table has in-frame clones only and misses some. In the table there are 210,000 or so clones, 86% of which are singletons. The sample was peripheral blood. The receptors shown here come from a man aged 50-59 years with acute or convalescent COVID-19.

The J gene is TRBJ1-3, the V gene TRBV19; 7 nucleotides line up with TRBD1. V gave up 6 bases and J gave up 8 bases; unmatched junction bases: 7. The CDR3 covers 13 residues. In germline, CDR1 is LNHDA, CDR2 SQIVND (reference sequence). CDR3 DNA: TGTGCCAGTAGGGACAGGATTCTAGACACCATATATTTT. Translating gives CASRDRILDTIYF. Full variable domain (rest looked up from reference TRBV19 and TRBJ1-3): DGGITQSPKYLFRKEGQNVTLSCEQNLNHDAMYWYRQDPGQGLRLIYYSQIVNDFQKGDIAEGYSVSREKKESFPLTVTSAQKNPTAFYLCASRDRILDTIYFGEGSWLTVV.

About this clone itself: At one of its ends the junction is not consistent with the germline gene, which may arise from a read error. This sequence joins TRBV6-1 and TRBJ2-3; possible D gene TRBD2, 5 bases. Germline CDR1 is MNHNS and CDR2 is SASEGT. This CDR3 region has 15 residues. DNA of the CDR3: TGTGCCAGCAGTCAAGCCGCGGGTAGCACAGATACGCAGTATTTT. It codes for CASSQAAGSTDTQYF.

This chain connects TRBV25-1 to TRBJ1-2; no definite D call. The V end lost 4 bases, the J end lost 3 bases, and 9 bases lay between the germline ends. Germline-derived CDR1 and CDR2 are MGHDK and SYGVNS. This CDR3 contains 13 residues. The CDR3, as DNA: TGTGCCAGCAGTGTCGGGTGGGACTATGGCTACACCTTC. Protein: CASSVGWDYGYTF.

This chain connects TRBV5-1 to TRBJ2-1; 7 nucleotides match TRBD2. The germline V gene encodes CDR1 SGHRS and CDR2 YFSETQ. J was trimmed by 0 bases and V by 3 bases; bases with no gene match: 12. The CDR3 covers 18 residues. CDR3 in DNA: TGCGCCAGCAGCTCCCAGGGAGGGCGGGGGAGCTCCTACAATGAGCAGTTCTTC. Residues: CASSSQGGRGSSYNEQFF.

This chain connects TRBV5-1 to TRBJ1-1; 7 bases fit TRBD1. The CDR3 loop spans 14 amino acids. Germline trimming cut 4 bases from V and 3 bases from J; bases unmatched to any gene: 6. Germline lookup yields CDR1 SGHRS and CDR2 YFSETQ. CDR3 in amino acids: CASSPRDSHTEAFF. Here the CDR3 DNA reads TGCGCCAGCAGCCCCCGGGACAGCCACACTGAAGCTTTCTTT.

On this clone: This sample also contains other DNA sequences that code for the same CDR3. This rearrangement joins TRBV6-5 to TRBJ1-2; 9 bases line up with TRBD1. Germline V gene data show CDR1 as MNHEY and CDR2 as SVGAGI. CDR3 length equals 13 residues. The V and J ends lost 5 bases and 3 bases, in that order; junction bases with no gene match: 1. For the CDR3, the DNA is TGTGCCAGCAGTCGGACAGGGGACTATGGCTACACCTTC. Encoded protein: CASSRTGDYGYTF.

The CDR3 protein is CASRSLAGGTEAFF. The CDR3 DNA reads TGTGCCAGCAGGTCCCTCGCGGGGGGGACTGAAGCTTTCTTT. V and J are TRBV28 and TRBJ1-1, with D possibly being TRBD1 (5 bases). This CDR3 region has 14 residues. CDR1 is MDHEN, CDR2 SYDVKM, per germline. V was trimmed by 6 bases and J by 5 bases, leaving 16 bases between them.

The gene calls are TRBV5-4 and TRBJ2-3; tentatively, D is TRBD2 (7 bases). V lost 0 bases, J lost 6 bases, and 17 bases lay in between. Germline-derived CDR1 and CDR2 are SGHNT and YYREEE (reference sequence). The CDR3 spans 16 residues. The CDR3 DNA follows: TGTGCCAGCAGCTTGGCAATCTCGGGGGGCAAGGATACGCAGTATTTT. Translation: CASSLAISGGKDTQYF.

The V gene is TRBV4-2, the J gene TRBJ1-6; D uncertain. V lost 2 bases and J 9 bases, leaving 8 bases between the germline ends. Germline-derived CDR1 and CDR2 are LGHNA and YNFKEQ. This CDR3 has 13 residues. As DNA, the CDR3 is TGTGCCAGCAGCCAAAGCGAGGCTTCACCCCTCCACTTT. The encoded protein is CASSQSEASPLHF.

The V call is TRBV7-8, the J call TRBJ1-2, with a tentative D call TRBD1 (5 bases). Per germline, CDR1 SGHVS and CDR2 FQNEAQ. CDR3 length: 16 residues. Trimming shortened V by 0 bases and J by 8 bases, and 19 bases separated the two germline ends. CDR3 residues: CASSLALSERGKGYTF. Written as DNA, the CDR3 is TGTGCCAGCAGCTTAGCGCTTTCGGAAAGGGGTAAAGGCTACACCTTC.

The chain employs TRBV7-2 and TRBJ1-2; D is undetermined. CDR3 size: 14 residues. Between the trimmed V and J ends, which lost 5 bases and 8 bases, there was a span of 18 bases. The V gene's germline CDR1 is SGHTA and CDR2 FQGNSA. For the CDR3, the DNA is TGTGCCAGCAGCACTTCGACCGAGGCGGCCGGCTACACCTTC. The encoded protein is CASSTSTEAAGYTF.

The V call is TRBV12-5, the J call TRBJ1-1, with D possibly TRBD1 on 6 matching bases. The V and J ends lost 2 bases and 0 bases respectively, with 10 bases between them. The CDR3 is 15 residues long. CDR1 is LGHNT, CDR2 FRNRAP, per germline. For the CDR3, the DNA is TGTGCTAGTGGTTTGTCCGAGGGGGTGAACACTGAAGCTTTCTTT. Protein: CASGLSEGVNTEAFF.

This chain connects TRBV6-5 to TRBJ1-1; D gene ambiguous. With 5 bases removed from V and 5 bases from J, the gap between germline ends came to 15 bases. CDR1 is MNHEY, CDR2 SVGAGI, per germline. The CDR3 runs to 14 residues. CDR3 sequence: CASSTQQTLTEAFF. DNA of the CDR3: TGTGCCAGCAGTACCCAGCAGACACTGACTGAAGCTTTCTTT.